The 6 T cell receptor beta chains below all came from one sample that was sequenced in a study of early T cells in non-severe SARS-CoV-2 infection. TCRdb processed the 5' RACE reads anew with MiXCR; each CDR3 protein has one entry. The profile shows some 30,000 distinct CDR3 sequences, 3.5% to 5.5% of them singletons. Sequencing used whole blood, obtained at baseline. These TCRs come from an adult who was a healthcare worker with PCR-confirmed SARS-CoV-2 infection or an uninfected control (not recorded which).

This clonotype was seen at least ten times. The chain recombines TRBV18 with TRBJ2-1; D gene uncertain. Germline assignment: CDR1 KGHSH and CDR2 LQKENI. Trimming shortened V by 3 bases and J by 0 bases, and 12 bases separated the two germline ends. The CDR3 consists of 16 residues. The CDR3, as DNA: TGTGCCAGCTCACCCCAAGCACAGAGCTCCTACAATGAGCAGTTCTTC. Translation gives CASSPQAQSSYNEQFF.

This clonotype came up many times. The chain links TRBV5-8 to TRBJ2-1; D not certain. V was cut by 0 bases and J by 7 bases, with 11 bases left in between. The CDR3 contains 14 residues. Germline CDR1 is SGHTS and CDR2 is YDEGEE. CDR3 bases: TGTGCCAGCAGCTTGGGCTGGGGTTCGAATGAGCAGTTCTTC. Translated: CASSLGWGSNEQFF.

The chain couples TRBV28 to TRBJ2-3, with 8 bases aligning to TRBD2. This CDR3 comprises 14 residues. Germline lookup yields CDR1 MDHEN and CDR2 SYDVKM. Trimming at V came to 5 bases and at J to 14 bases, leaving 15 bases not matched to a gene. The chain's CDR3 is CASSRTSGGPVWYF. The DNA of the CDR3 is TGTGCCAGCAGTCGTACTAGCGGAGGCCCCGTGTGGTATTTT.

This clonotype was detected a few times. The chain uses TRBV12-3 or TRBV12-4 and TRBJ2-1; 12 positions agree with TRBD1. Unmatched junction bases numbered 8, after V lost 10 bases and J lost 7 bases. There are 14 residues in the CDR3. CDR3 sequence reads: CATFSGQGANEQFF. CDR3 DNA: TGTGCCACCTTCTCGGGACAGGGGGCAAATGAGCAGTTCTTC.

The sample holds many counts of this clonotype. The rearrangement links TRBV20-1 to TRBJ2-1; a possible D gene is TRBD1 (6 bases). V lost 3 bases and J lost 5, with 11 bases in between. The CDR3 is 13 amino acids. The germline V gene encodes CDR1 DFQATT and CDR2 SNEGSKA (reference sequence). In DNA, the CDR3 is TGCAGTGCTAGCCCCAGACAGGACAATGAGCAGTTCTTC. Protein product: CSASPRQDNEQFF.

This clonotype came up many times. The DNA for the CDR3 is TGTGCCAGCAGTCAAGGACTAGCGGGGGCCACCTACAATGAGCAGTTCTTC. Translation: CASSQGLAGATYNEQFF. The J gene is TRBJ2-1, the V gene TRBV6-5; 13 bases align to TRBD2. The germline V gene has CDR1 MNHEY and CDR2 SVGAGI. CDR3 size: 17 residues. The junction had 6 bases not matched to a gene; V was cut back by 5 bases and J by 2 bases.